A selection of T cell receptor beta chains follows, all from one sample in a study of cytomegalovirus exposure and HLA in healthy donors. Clones were sequenced by immunoSEQ multiplex PCR, and TCRdb holds only the in-frame ones, with some missing. The repertoire holds around 130,000 clones, with more than 70% as singletons. Sequenced: PBMCs. These receptors were taken from a woman in her fifties or sixties in good health and CMV-seronegative. Each CDR3 is given with its conserved first and last residue. A D gene is named only where the DNA matches it firmly. Size tells how often a clone was seen (once, few, many) or the class of an expanded clone, and some rows leave it out.

V gene: TRBV18; D gene: NA; CDR3 length: 15; J gene: TRBJ1-2; clone size: NA; CDR3 DNA: TGTGCCAGCTCACCACGGCGGGGGGCTAACTATGGCTACACCTTC; CDR3 protein: CASSPRRGANYGYTF
V gene: TRBV5-1; D gene: TRBD2; CDR3 length: 15; J gene: TRBJ2-2; clone size: NA; CDR3 DNA: TGCGCCAGCAGCTCGGGACTAGCGGTAACCGGGGAGCTGTTTTTT; CDR3 protein: CASSSGLAVTGELFF
V gene: TRBV6-6; D gene: NA; CDR3 length: 14; J gene: TRBJ2-3; clone size: few; CDR3 DNA: TGTGCCAGCAGTTACTCTGGCAGCACAGATACGCAGTATTTT; CDR3 protein: CASSYSGSTDTQYF
V gene: TRBV6-1; D gene: TRBD2; CDR3 length: 14; J gene: TRBJ2-5; clone size: NA; CDR3 DNA: TGTGCCAGCAGTTGGACTAGCGGAGGGGAGACCCAGTACTTC; CDR3 protein: CASSWTSGGETQYF
V gene: TRBV7-3; D gene: NA; CDR3 length: 16; J gene: TRBJ2-5; clone size: few; CDR3 DNA: TGTGCCAGCAGCTCCCAACCTCGACACCCGCAAGAGACCCAGTACTTC; CDR3 protein: CASSSQPRHPQETQYF
V gene: TRBV6-5; D gene: TRBD1; CDR3 length: 15; J gene: TRBJ1-6; clone size: NA; CDR3 DNA: TGTGCCAGCAGTTACGGGACAGGGGTGGGGTCACCCCTCCACTTT; CDR3 protein: CASSYGTGVGSPLHF
V gene: TRBV6-6; D gene: NA; CDR3 length: 14; J gene: TRBJ1-4; clone size: NA; CDR3 DNA: TGTGCCAGCAGTTACTTCGGGGCTAATGAAAAACTGTTTTTT; CDR3 protein: CASSYFGANEKLFF
V gene: TRBV28; D gene: NA; CDR3 length: 12; J gene: TRBJ2-7; clone size: NA; CDR3 DNA: TGTGCCAGCAGTATCCGGGATTACGAGCAGTACTTC; CDR3 protein: CASSIRDYEQYF
V gene: TRBV19; D gene: TRBD1; CDR3 length: 12; J gene: TRBJ1-2; clone size: once; CDR3 DNA: TGTGCCAGCTACCAGGGGGCGCGGGGCTACACCTTC; CDR3 protein: CASYQGARGYTF
V gene: TRBV6-5; D gene: NA; CDR3 length: 15; J gene: TRBJ2-2; clone size: few; CDR3 DNA: TGTGCCAGCAGTTACTCGGGGGGTGGAACCGGGGAGCTGTTTTTT; CDR3 protein: CASSYSGGGTGELFF
V gene: TRBV18; D gene: NA; CDR3 length: 15; J gene: TRBJ1-2; clone size: NA; CDR3 DNA: TGTGCCAGCTCACCAGACGAGGTATCGGCGGGTGGCTACACCTTC; CDR3 protein: CASSPDEVSAGGYTF
V gene: TRBV6-1; D gene: TRBD1; CDR3 length: 15; J gene: TRBJ1-2; clone size: few; CDR3 DNA: TGTGCCAGCAAGGGTCGGGACAGGGGCACCTATGGCTACACCTTC; CDR3 protein: CASKGRDRGTYGYTF
V gene: TRBV27; D gene: NA; CDR3 length: 13; J gene: TRBJ1-5; clone size: NA; CDR3 DNA: TGTGCCAGCAGTTTCCGGGTAAATCAGCCCCAGCATTTT; CDR3 protein: CASSFRVNQPQHF
V gene: TRBV9; D gene: TRBD1; CDR3 length: 17; J gene: TRBJ1-3; clone size: once; CDR3 DNA: TGTGCCAGCAGCGTAGGTCGGACAGGGGGCTCTGGAAACACCATATATTTT; CDR3 protein: CASSVGRTGGSGNTIYF
V gene: TRBV7-3; D gene: TRBD1; CDR3 length: 16; J gene: TRBJ2-1; clone size: NA; CDR3 DNA: TGTGCCAGCAGCTCACAGACAGGGAAGAGGATCCATGAGCAGTTCTTC; CDR3 protein: CASSSQTGKRIHEQFF
V gene: TRBV6-4; D gene: NA; CDR3 length: 15; J gene: TRBJ1-2; clone size: few; CDR3 DNA: TGTGCCAGCAGTGACTCGACTGGGGGCGACTATGGCTACACCTTC; CDR3 protein: CASSDSTGGDYGYTF
V gene: TRBV19; D gene: TRBD1; CDR3 length: 15; J gene: TRBJ2-1; clone size: NA; CDR3 DNA: TGTGCCAGTAGTATGGCTAAGGACAGGGCCCATGAGCAGTTCTTC; CDR3 protein: CASSMAKDRAHEQFF
V gene: TRBV30; D gene: NA; CDR3 length: 13; J gene: TRBJ2-7; clone size: NA; CDR3 DNA: TGTGCATTGAGCGGACAGACCCACTACGAGCAGTACTTC; CDR3 protein: CALSGQTHYEQYF
V gene: TRBV2; D gene: NA; CDR3 length: 17; J gene: TRBJ2-2; clone size: NA; CDR3 DNA: TGTGCCAGCAGTTTTCCCGTCCGGGGGGCAAATACCGGGGAGCTGTTTTTT; CDR3 protein: CASSFPVRGANTGELFF
V gene: TRBV5-1; D gene: NA; CDR3 length: 14; J gene: TRBJ1-5; clone size: NA; CDR3 DNA: TGCGCCAGCAGCTTCGGAGGAGCTAATCAGCCCCAGCATTTT; CDR3 protein: CASSFGGANQPQHF
V gene: TRBV7-2; D gene: NA; CDR3 length: 15; J gene: TRBJ2-3; clone size: NA; CDR3 DNA: TGTGCCAGCAGCCAATTTAGCGTTCTGGGAGATACGCAGTATTTT; CDR3 protein: CASSQFSVLGDTQYF
V gene: TRBV29-1; D gene: TRBD2; CDR3 length: 14; J gene: TRBJ2-7; clone size: NA; CDR3 DNA: TGCAGCGTGGGGGGGACTAGCGCCAACTACGAGCAGTACTTC; CDR3 protein: CSVGGTSANYEQYF
V gene: TRBV19; D gene: TRBD1; CDR3 length: 14; J gene: TRBJ2-7; clone size: few; CDR3 DNA: TGTGCCAGCGAGTCGGGACAGGGGGCGAGGGAGCAGTACTTC; CDR3 protein: CASESGQGAREQYF